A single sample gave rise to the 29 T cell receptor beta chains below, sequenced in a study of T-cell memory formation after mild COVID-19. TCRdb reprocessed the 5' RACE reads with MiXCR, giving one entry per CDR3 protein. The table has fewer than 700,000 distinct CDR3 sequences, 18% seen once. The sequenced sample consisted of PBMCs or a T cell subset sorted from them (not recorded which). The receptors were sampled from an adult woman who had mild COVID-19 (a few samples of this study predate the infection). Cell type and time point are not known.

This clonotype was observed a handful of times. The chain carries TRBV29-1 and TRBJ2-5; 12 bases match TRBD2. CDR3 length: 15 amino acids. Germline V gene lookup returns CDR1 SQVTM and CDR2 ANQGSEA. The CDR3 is CSTGASGREVETQYF. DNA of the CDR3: TGCAGTACCGGGGCTAGCGGGAGGGAGGTAGAGACCCAGTACTTC. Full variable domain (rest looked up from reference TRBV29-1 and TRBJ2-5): SAVISQKPSRDICQRGTSLTIQCQVDSQVTMMFWYRQQPGQSLTLIATANQGSEATYESGFVIDKFPISRPNLTFSTLTVSNMSPEDSSIYLCSTGASGREVETQYFGPGTRLLVL.

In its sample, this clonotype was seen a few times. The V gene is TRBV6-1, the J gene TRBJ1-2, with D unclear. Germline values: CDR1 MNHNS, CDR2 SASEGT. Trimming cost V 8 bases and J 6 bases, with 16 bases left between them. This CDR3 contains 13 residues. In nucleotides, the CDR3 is TGTGCCAGCGACACTCGCACTGCGGATGGCTACACCTTC. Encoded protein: CASDTRTADGYTF.

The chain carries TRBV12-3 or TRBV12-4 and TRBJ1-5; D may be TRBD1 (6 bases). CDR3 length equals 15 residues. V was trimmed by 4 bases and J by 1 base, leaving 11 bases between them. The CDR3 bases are TGTGCCAGCAGTTCCACAGGGAGGAGCAATCAGCCCCAGCATTTT. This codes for CASSSTGRSNQPQHF.

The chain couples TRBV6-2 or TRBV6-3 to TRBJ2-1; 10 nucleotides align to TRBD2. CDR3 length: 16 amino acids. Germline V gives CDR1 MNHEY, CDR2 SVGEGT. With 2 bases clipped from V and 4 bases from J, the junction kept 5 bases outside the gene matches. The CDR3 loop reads CASSYILAGLYNEQFF. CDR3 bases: TGTGCCAGCAGTTACATACTAGCGGGATTATACAATGAGCAGTTCTTC.

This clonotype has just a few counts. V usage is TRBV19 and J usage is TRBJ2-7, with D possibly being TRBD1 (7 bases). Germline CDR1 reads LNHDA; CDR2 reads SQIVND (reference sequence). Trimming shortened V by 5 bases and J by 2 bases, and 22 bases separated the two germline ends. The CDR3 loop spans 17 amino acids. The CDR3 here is CASSPDRFPSGAYEQYF. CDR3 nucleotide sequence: TGTGCCAGTAGTCCGGACAGGTTCCCTTCGGGGGCCTACGAGCAGTACTTC.

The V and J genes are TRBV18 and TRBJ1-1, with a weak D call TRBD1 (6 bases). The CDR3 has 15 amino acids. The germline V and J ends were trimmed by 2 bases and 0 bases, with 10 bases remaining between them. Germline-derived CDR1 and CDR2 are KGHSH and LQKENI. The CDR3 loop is CASSPSGGMNTEAFF. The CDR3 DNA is TGTGCCAGCTCACCATCCGGGGGCATGAACACTGAAGCTTTCTTT.

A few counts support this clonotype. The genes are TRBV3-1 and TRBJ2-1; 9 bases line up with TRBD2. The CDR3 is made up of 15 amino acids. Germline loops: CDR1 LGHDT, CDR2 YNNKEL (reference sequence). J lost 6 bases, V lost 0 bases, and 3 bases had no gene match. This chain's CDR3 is CASSQDLREGNEQFF. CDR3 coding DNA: TGTGCCAGCAGCCAAGATCTGCGGGAGGGCAATGAGCAGTTCTTC.

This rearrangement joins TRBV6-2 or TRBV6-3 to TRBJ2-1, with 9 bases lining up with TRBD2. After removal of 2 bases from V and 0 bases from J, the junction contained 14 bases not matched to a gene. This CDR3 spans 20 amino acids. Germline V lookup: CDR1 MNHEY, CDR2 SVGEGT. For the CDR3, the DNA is TGTGCCAGCAGTTACCGAGGCGGGCTAGCGGGGACGTTCTCCTACAATGAGCAGTTCTTC. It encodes CASSYRGGLAGTFSYNEQFF.

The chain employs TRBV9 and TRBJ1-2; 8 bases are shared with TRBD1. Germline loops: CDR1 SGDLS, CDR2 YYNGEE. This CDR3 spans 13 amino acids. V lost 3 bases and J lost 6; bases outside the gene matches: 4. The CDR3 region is CASSAGQGNGYTF. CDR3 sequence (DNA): TGTGCCAGCAGCGCTGGACAGGGTAATGGCTACACCTTC.

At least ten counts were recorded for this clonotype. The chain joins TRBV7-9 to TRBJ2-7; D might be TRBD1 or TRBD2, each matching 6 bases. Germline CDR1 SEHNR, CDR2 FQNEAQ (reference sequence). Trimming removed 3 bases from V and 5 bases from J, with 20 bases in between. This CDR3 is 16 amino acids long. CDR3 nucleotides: TGTGCCAGCAGCTTGGCCGACGGCAGGGGACTGAACGAGCAGTACTTC. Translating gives CASSLADGRGLNEQYF.

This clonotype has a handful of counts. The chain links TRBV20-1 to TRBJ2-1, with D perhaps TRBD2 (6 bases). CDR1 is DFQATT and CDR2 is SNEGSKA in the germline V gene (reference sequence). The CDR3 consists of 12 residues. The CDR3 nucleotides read TGCAGACCCGGGACTCCGACCAATGAGCAGTTCTTC. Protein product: CRPGTPTNEQFF.

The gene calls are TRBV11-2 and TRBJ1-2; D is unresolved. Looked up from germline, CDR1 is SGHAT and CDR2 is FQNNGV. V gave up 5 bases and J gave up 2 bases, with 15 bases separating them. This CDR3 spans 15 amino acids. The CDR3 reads CASSPAGRSNYGYTF. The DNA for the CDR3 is TGTGCCAGCAGCCCGGCCGGACGGTCAAACTATGGCTACACCTTC.

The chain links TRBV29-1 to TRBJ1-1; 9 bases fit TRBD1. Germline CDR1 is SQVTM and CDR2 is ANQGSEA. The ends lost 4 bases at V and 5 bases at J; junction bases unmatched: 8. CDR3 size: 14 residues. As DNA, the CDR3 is TGCAGCGTTGCTTTGGGGACAGGGCGGACTGAAGCTTTCTTT. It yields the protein CSVALGTGRTEAFF.

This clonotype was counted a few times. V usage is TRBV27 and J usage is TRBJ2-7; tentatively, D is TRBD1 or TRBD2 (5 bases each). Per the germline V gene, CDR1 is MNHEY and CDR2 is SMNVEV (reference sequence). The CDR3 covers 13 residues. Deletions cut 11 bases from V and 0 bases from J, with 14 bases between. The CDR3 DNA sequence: TGTGCCGCGGGTAGGGGCCCCTCCTACGAGCAGTACTTC. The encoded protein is CAAGRGPSYEQYF.

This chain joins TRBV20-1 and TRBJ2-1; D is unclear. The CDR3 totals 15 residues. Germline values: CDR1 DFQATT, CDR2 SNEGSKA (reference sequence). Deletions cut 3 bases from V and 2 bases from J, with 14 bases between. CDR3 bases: TGCAGTGCTAGTCCCACTGGTATAGCCTACAATGAGCAGTTCTTC. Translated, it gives CSASPTGIAYNEQFF.

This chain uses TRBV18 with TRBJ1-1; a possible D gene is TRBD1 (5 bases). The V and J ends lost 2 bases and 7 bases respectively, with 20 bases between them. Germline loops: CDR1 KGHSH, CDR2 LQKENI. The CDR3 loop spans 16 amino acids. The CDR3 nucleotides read TGTGCCAGCTCACCAACGAGTCCGGGGCCCGCGAGTGAAGCTTTCTTT. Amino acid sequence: CASSPTSPGPASEAFF.

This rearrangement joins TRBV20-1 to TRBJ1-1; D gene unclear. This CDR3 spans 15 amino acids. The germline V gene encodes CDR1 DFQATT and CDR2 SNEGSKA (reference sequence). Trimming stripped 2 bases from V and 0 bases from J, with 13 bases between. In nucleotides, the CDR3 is TGCAGTGCTAGAAGGTCTGGCAGGATGAACACTGAAGCTTTCTTT. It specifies CSARRSGRMNTEAFF.

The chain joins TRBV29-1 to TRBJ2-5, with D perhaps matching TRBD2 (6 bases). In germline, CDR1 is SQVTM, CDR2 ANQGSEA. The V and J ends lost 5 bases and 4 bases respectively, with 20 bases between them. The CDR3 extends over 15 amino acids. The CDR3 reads CSVSGTGDFGETQYF. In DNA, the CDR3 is TGCAGCGTTTCGGGGACGGGGGACTTCGGAGAGACCCAGTACTTC. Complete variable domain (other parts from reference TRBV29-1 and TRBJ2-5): SAVISQKPSRDICQRGTSLTIQCQVDSQVTMMFWYRQQPGQSLTLIATANQGSEATYESGFVIDKFPISRPNLTFSTLTVSNMSPEDSSIYLCSVSGTGDFGETQYFGPGTRLLVL.

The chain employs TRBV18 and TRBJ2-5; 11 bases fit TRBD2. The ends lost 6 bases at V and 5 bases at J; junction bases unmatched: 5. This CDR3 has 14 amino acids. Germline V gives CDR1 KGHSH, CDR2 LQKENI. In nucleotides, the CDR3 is TGTGCCAGCTCTCAACTAGCGGGGGAGGAGACCCAGTACTTC. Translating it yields CASSQLAGEETQYF.

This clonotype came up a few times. CDR3 DNA: TGTGCCAGCCTCTGGACAGGGAGCTCCTACGAGCAGTACTTC. This gives the protein CASLWTGSSYEQYF. The genes are TRBV2 and TRBJ2-7, with TRBD1 identical over 8 bases. With 8 bases clipped from V and 0 bases from J, the junction kept 6 bases outside the gene matches. Germline V gene sequence: CDR1 SNHLY, CDR2 FYNNEI. The CDR3 contains 14 residues.

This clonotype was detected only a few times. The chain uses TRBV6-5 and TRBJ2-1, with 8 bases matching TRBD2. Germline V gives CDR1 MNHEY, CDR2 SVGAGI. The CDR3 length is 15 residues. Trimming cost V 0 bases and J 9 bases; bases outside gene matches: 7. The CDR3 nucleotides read TGTGCCAGCAGTTACTCGGGACTAGAACTGGGTGAGCAGTTCTTC. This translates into CASSYSGLELGEQFF.

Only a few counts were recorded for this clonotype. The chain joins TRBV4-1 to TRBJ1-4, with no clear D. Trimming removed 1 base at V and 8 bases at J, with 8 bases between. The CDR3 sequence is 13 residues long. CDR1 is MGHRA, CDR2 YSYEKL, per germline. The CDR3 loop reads CASSQVDREKLFF. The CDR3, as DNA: TGCGCCAGCAGCCAAGTGGATCGCGAAAAACTGTTTTTT.

The chain's CDR3 is CASSRLGKGGTEAFF. The CDR3 nucleotides read TGCGCCAGCAGCCGATTAGGAAAGGGAGGGACTGAAGCTTTCTTT. This chain links TRBV4-1 with TRBJ1-1; D call uncertain. The CDR3 consists of 15 residues. V lost 4 bases and J lost 5, with 17 bases in between. From germline, CDR1 is MGHRA and CDR2 YSYEKL.

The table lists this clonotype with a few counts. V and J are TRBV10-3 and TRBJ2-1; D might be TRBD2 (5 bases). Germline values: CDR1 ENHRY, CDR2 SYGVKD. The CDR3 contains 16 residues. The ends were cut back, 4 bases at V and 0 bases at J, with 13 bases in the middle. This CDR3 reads CAISVTGSDSYNEQFF. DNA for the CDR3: TGTGCCATCAGTGTAACGGGGTCTGACTCCTACAATGAGCAGTTCTTC.

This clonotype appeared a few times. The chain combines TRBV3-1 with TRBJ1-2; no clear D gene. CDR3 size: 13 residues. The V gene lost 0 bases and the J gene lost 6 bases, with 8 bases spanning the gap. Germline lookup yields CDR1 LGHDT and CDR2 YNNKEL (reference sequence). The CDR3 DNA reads TGTGCCAGCAGCCAAGACTCCCCCAATGGCTACACCTTC. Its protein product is CASSQDSPNGYTF.

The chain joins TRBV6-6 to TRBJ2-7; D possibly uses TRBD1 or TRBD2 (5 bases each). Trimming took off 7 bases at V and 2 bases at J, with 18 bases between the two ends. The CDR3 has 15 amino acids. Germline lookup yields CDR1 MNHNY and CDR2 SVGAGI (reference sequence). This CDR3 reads CASNDPGTVAYEQYF. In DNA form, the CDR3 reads TGTGCCAGCAACGACCCTGGGACGGTCGCCTACGAGCAGTACTTC.

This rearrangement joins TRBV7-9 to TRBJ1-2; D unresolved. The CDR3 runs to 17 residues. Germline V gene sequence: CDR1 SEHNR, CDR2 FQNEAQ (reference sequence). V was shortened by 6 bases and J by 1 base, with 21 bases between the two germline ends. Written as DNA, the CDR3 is TGTGCCAGCAGTCTTACGGTGGCAGCTGGCCTTAACTATGGCTACACCTTC. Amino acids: CASSLTVAAGLNYGYTF. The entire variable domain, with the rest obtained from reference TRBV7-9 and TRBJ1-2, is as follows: DTGVSQNPRHKITKRGQNVTFRCDPISEHNRLYWYRQTLGQGPEFLTYFQNEAQLEKSRLLSDRFSAERPKGSFSTLEIQRTEQGDSAMYLCASSLTVAAGLNYGYTFGSGTRLTVV.

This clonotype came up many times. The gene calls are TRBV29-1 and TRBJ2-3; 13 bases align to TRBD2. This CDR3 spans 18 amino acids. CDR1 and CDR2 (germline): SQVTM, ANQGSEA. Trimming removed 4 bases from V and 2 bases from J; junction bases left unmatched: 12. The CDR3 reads CSVGMVPGTSGITDTQYF. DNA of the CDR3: TGCAGCGTTGGGATGGTACCCGGGACTAGCGGGATCACAGATACGCAGTATTTT.

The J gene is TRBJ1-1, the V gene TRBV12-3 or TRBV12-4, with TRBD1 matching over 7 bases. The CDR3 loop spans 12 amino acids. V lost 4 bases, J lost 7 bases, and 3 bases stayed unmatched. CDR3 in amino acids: CASSYRGNEAFF. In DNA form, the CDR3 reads TGTGCCAGCAGTTACAGGGGCAATGAAGCTTTCTTT.